This T cell receptor beta chain was identified in a study of T cell repertoires in cytomegalovirus infection. Study overall: Signatures in public TCR beta sequences pointed to both CMV infection and matching HLA type. The study's findings and limits: Summed frequency of public TCR beta families distinguished CMV carriers with the relevant HLA. The ex vivo response was dominated by HLA-C-restricted CMV-specific TCR beta clonotypes.

V was pared by 2 bases and J by 5 bases, with 28 bases between. Germline V CDR1 and CDR2: SGHDN, FVKESK. This CDR3 has 19 amino acids. This clonotype was detected only a few times. Its target is not known. Each CDR3 protein gets one entry after TCRdb re-called the reads with MiXCR. Of 450,000 to 550,000 distinct CDR3 sequences in the sample, about 17% are singletons; the top ten hold about 24%. The sequence was obtained from a human donor in good health (CMV status not recorded). Some clones in this sample may be carry-over from other donors' samples. The sequencing sample was made of CD8+ T cells from PBMCs. The chain couples TRBV14 to TRBJ2-7; D is undetermined. As DNA, the CDR3 is TGTGCCAGCAGCCAATCCGGGCAGGATAGAGCCTCCCGGAGCGACGAGCAGTACTTC. Its translation: CASSQSGQDRASRSDEQYF. The full variable domain, with the rest looked up from reference TRBV14 and TRBJ2-7, is EAGVTQFPSHSVIEKGQTVTLRCDPISGHDNLYWYRRVMGKEIKFLLHFVKESKQDESGMPNNRFLAERTGGTYSTLKVQPAELEDSGVYFCASSQSGQDRASRSDEQYFGPGTRLTVT.